The present T cell receptor beta chain was sequenced within a study of blood T cell repertoires in COVID-19. The data were produced by immunoSEQ multiplex PCR, yet TCRdb's version contains in-frame clones alone and is incomplete. The sample has about 220,000 clones, roughly 84% seen once. Germline V gene lookup returns CDR1 LNHDA and CDR2 SQIVND (reference sequence). CDR3 length equals 14 residues. With 3 bases removed from V and 3 bases from J, the gap between germline ends came to 9 bases. This clone came up a few times. The TCR originated in a man in his forties with active or convalescent COVID-19. The gene calls are TRBV19 and TRBJ1-5; possible D gene TRBD1, 5 bases. Sequencing used peripheral blood. This CDR3 reads CASSIRQNNQPQHF. The DNA for the CDR3 is TGTGCCAGTAGTATCAGACAGAACAATCAGCCCCAGCATTTT.